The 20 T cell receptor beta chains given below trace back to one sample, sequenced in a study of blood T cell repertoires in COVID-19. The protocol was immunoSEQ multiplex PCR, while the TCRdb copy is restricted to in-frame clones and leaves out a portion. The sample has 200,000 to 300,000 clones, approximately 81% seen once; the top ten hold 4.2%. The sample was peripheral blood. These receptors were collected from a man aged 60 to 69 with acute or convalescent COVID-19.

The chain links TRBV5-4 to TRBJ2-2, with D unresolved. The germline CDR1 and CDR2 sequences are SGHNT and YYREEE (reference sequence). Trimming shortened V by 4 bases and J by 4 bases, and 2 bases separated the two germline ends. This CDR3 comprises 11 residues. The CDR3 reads CASSRTGELFF. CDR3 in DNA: TGTGCCAGCAGCCGCACCGGGGAGCTGTTTTTT.

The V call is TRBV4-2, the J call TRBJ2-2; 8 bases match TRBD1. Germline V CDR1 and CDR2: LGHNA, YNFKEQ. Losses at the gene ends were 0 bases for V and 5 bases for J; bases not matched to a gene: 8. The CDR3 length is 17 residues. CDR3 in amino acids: CASSQEAPGGLTGELFF. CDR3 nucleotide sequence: TGTGCCAGCAGCCAAGAGGCCCCAGGGGGCTTGACCGGGGAGCTGTTTTTT.

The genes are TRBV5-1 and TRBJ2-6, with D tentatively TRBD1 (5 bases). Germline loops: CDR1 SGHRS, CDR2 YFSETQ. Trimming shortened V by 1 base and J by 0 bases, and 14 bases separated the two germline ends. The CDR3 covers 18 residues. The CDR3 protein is CASSLRQYLTSGANVLTF. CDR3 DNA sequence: TGCGCCAGCAGCTTGCGACAGTATCTTACCTCTGGGGCCAACGTCCTGACTTTC.

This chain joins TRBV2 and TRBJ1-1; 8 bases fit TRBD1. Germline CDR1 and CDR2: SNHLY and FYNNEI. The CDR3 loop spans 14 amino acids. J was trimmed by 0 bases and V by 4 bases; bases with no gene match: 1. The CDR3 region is CASSGQGMNTEAFF. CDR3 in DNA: TGTGCCAGCAGTGGACAGGGGATGAACACTGAAGCTTTCTTT.

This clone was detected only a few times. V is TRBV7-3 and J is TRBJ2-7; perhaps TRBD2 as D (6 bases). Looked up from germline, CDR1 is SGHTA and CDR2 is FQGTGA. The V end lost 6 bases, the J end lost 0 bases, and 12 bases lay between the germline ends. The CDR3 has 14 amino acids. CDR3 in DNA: TGTGCCAGCAGTCCGGGGGTCCCCTCCTACGAGCAGTACTTC. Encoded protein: CASSPGVPSYEQYF.

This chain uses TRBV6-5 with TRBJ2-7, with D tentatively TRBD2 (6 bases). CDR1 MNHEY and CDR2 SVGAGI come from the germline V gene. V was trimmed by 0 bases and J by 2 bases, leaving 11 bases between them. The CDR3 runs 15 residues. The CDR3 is CASSYSPREPYEQYF. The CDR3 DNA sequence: TGTGCCAGCAGTTACTCGCCGCGGGAACCCTACGAGCAGTACTTC.

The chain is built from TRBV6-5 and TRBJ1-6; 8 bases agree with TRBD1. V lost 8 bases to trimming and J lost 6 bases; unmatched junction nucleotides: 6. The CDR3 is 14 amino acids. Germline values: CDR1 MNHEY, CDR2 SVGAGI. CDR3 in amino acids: CASGGQARNSPLHF. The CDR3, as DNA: TGTGCCAGCGGGGGACAGGCACGTAATTCACCCCTCCACTTT.

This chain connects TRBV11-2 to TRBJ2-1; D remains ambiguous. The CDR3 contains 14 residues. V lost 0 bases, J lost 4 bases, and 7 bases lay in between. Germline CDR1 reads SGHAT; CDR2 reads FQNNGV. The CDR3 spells CASSLDRLYNEQFF. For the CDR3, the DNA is TGTGCCAGCAGCTTAGACCGTCTATACAATGAGCAGTTCTTC.

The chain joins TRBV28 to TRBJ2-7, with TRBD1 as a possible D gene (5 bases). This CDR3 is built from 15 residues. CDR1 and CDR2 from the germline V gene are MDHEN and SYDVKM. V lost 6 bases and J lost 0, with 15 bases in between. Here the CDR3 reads CASRRTSDTSYEQYF. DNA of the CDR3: TGTGCCAGCAGAAGAACCTCGGACACCTCCTACGAGCAGTACTTC. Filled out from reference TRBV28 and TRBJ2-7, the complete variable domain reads DVKVTQSSRYLVKRTGEKVFLECVQDMDHENMFWYRQDPGLGLRLIYFSYDVKMKEKGDIPEGYSVSREKKERFSLILESASTNQTSMYLCASRRTSDTSYEQYFGPGTRLTVT.

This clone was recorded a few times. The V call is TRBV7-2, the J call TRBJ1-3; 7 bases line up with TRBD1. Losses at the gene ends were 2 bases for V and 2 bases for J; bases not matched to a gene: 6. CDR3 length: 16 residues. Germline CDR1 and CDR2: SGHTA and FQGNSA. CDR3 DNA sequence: TGTGCCAGCAGCTTACATGAGACAGGGCCTGGAAACACCATATATTTT. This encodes CASSLHETGPGNTIYF.

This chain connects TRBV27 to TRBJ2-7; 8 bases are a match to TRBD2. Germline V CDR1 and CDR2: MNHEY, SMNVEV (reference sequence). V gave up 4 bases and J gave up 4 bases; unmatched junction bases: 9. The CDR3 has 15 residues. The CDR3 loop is CASSWTGGGKYEQYF. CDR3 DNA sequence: TGTGCCAGCAGTTGGACCGGGGGGGGAAAGTACGAGCAGTACTTC.

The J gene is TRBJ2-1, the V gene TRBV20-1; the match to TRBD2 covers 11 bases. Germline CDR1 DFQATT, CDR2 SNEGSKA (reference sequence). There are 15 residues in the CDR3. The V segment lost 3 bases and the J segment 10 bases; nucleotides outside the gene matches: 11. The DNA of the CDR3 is TGCAGTGCTAGTCCTCAGCCTCTAGCGGGGGGAGAGCAGTTCTTC. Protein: CSASPQPLAGGEQFF.

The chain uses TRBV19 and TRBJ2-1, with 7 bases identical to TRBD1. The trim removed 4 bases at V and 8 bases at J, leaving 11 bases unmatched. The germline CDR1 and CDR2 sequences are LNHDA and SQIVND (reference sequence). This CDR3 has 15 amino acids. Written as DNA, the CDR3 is TGTGCCAGTAGTACCTCGGACAGGCGTGGGGATGAGCAGTTCTTC. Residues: CASSTSDRRGDEQFF.

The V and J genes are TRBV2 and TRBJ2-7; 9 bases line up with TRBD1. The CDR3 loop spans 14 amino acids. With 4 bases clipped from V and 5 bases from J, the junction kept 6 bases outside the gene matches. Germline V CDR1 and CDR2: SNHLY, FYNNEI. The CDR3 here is CASSADRGSHEQYF. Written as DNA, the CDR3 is TGTGCCAGCAGTGCCGACAGGGGGAGCCACGAGCAGTACTTC.

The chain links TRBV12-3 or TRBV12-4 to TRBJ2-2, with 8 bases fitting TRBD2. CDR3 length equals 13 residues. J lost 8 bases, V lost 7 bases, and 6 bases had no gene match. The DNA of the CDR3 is TGTGCCAGCACCCCGGGACTAGTTGGGGAGCTGTTTTTT. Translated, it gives CASTPGLVGELFF.

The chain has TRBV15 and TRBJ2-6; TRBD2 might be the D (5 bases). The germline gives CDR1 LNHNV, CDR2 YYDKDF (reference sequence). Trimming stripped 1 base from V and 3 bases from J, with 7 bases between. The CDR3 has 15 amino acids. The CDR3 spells CATSRGGFGANVLTF. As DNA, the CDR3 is TGTGCCACCAGCAGAGGAGGGTTTGGGGCCAACGTCCTGACTTTC.

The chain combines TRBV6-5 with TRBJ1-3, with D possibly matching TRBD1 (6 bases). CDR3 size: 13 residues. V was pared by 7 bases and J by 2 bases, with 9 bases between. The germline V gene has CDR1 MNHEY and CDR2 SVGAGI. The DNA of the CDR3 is TGTGCCAGCATCAGGGGAACTGGAAACACCATATATTTT. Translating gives CASIRGTGNTIYF.

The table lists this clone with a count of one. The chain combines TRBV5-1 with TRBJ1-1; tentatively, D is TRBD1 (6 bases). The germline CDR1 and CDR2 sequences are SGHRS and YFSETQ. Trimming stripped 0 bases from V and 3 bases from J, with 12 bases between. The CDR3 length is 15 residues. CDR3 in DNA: TGCGCCAGCAGCTTGGCAGCTGGGGGCTACACTGAAGCTTTCTTT. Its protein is CASSLAAGGYTEAFF.

The CDR3 here is CASEGQNTGELFF. In nucleotides, the CDR3 is TGTGCCAGCGAGGGACAGAACACCGGGGAGCTGTTTTTT. The rearrangement links TRBV12-3 or TRBV12-4 to TRBJ2-2, with D perhaps TRBD1 (6 bases). Trimming removed 8 bases at V and 1 base at J, with 8 bases between. The CDR3 totals 13 residues.

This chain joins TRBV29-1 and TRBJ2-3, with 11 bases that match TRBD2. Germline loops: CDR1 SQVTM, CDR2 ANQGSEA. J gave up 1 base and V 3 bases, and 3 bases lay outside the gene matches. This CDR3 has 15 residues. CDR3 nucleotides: TGCAGCGTTGACACTAGCGGGAGACGCACAGATACGCAGTATTTT. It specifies CSVDTSGRRTDTQYF.